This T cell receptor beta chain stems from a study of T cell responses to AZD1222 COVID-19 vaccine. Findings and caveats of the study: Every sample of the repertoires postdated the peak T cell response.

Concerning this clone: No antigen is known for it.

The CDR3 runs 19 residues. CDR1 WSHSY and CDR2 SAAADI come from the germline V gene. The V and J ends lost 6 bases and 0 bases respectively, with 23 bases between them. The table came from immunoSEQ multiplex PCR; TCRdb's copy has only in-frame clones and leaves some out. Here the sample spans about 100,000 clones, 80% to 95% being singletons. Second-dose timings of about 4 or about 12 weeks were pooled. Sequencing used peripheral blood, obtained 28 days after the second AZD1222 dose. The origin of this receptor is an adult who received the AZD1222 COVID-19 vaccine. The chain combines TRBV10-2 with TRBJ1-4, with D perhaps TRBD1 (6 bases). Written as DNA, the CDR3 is TGCGCCAGCAGCTCCCCCTTGAGGGGGGCAAACACAACTAATGAAAAACTGTTTTTT. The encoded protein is CASSSPLRGANTTNEKLFF.